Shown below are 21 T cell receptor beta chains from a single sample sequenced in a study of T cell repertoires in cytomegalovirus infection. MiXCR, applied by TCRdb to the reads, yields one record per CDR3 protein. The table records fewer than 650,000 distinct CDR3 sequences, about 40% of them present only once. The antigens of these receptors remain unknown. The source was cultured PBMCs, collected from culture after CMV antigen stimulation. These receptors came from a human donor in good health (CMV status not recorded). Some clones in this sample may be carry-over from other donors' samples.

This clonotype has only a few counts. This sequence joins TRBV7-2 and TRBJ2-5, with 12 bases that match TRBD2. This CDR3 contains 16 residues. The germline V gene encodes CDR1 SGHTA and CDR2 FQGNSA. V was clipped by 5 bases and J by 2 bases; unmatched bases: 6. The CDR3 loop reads CASSPGLAGFQETQYF. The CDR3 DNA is TGTGCCAGCAGCCCAGGACTAGCGGGGTTTCAAGAGACCCAGTACTTC.

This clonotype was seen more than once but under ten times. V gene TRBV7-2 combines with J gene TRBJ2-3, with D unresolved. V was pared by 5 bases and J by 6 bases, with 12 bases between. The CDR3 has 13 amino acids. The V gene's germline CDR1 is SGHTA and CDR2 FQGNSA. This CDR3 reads CASSLTRIDTQYF. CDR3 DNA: TGTGCCAGCAGCCTCACCCGGATTGATACGCAGTATTTT.

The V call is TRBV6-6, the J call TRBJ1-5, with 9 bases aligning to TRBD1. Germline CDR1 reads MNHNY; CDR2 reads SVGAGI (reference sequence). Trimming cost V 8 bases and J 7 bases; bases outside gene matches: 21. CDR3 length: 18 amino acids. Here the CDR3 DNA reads TGTGCCAGCTCTTGGAGGTCCAGGGACAGGGAGATAGCGCAGCCCCAGCATTTT. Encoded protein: CASSWRSRDREIAQPQHF.

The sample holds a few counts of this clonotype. The CDR3 reads CASSPRRASTDTQYF. CDR3 nucleotides: TGTGCCAGCAGCCCCCGACGGGCTAGCACAGATACGCAGTATTTT. The V gene is TRBV7-2, the J gene TRBJ2-3; D gene ambiguous. Germline assignment: CDR1 SGHTA and CDR2 FQGNSA. The CDR3 totals 15 residues. V was cut by 5 bases and J by 0 bases, with 12 bases left in between.

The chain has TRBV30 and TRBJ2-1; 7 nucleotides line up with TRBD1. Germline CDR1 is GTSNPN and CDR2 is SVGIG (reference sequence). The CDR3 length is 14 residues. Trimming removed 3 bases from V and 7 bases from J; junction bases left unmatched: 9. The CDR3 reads CAWSPWTGANEQFF. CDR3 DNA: TGTGCCTGGAGCCCGTGGACAGGTGCTAATGAGCAGTTCTTC.

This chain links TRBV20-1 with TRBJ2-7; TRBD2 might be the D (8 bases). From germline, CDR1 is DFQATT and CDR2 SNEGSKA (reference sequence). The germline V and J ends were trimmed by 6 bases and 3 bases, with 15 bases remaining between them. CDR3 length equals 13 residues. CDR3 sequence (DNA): TGCAGTGCAGCGGGGGCAGGGGGCTACGAGCAGTACTTC. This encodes CSAAGAGGYEQYF.

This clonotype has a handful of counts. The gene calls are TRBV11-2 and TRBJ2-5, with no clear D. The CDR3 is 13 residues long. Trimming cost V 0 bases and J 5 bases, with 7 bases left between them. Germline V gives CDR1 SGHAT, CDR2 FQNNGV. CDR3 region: CASSLEATETQYF. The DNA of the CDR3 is TGTGCCAGCAGCTTAGAAGCCACCGAGACCCAGTACTTC.

For the CDR3, the DNA is TGTGCCAGCAGTTCTCTAAGGGAGGAACCCTACAATGAGCAGTTCTTC. It yields the protein CASSSLREEPYNEQFF. The chain joins TRBV12-3 or TRBV12-4 to TRBJ2-1; D perhaps matches TRBD2 (6 bases). Deletions cut 4 bases from V and 2 bases from J, with 15 bases between. The CDR3 covers 16 residues.

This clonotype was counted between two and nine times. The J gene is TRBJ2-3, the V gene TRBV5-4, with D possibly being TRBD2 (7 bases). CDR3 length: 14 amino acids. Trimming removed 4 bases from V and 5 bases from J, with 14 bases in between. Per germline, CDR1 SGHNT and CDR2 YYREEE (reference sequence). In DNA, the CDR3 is TGTGCCAGCAGCCCCCTAGGGGGGGAAGATACGCAGTATTTT. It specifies CASSPLGGEDTQYF.

CDR3 amino acids: CASRGPGQGYEQYF. The CDR3 DNA follows: TGTGCCAGCAGGGGACCGGGACAGGGCTACGAGCAGTACTTC. The rearrangement joins TRBV6-2 or TRBV6-3 to TRBJ2-7; 9 nucleotides match TRBD1. J lost 3 bases, V lost 6 bases, and 6 bases had no gene match. The CDR3 extends over 14 amino acids. Looked up from germline, CDR1 is MNHEY and CDR2 is SVGEGT.

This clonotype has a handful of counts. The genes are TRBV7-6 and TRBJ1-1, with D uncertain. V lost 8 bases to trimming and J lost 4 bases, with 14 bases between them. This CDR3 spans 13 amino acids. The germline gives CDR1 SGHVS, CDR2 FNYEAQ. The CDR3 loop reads CASGTKEGTEAFF. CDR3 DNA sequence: TGTGCCAGCGGAACGAAAGAAGGCACTGAAGCTTTCTTT.

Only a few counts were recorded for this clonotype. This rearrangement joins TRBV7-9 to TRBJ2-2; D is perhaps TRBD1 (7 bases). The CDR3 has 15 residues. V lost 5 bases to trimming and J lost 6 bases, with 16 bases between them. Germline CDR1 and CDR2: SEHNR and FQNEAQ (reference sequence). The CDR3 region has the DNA TGTGCCAGCAGCCCCCGACTAGACAGGGCCGGGGAGCTGTTTTTT. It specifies CASSPRLDRAGELFF.

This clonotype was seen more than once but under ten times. The CDR3 is CASSLGGGDEKLFF. The CDR3 coding sequence is TGTGCCAGCAGCTTAGGCGGTGGAGATGAAAAACTGTTTTTT. The gene calls are TRBV7-6 and TRBJ1-4, with unresolved D. The CDR3 is made up of 14 amino acids. In germline, CDR1 is SGHVS, CDR2 FNYEAQ. Trimming took 1 base from V and 6 from J, leaving 9 bases between them.

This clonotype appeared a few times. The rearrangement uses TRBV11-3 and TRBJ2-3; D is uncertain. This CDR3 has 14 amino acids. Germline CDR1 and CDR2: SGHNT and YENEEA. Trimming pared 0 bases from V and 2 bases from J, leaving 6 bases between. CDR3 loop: CASSLDDFTDTQYF. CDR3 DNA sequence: TGTGCCAGCAGCTTAGATGATTTCACAGATACGCAGTATTTT.

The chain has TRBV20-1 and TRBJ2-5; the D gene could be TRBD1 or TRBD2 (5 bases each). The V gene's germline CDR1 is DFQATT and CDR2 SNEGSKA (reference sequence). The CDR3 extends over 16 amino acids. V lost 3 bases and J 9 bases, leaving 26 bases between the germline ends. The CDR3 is CSASLGGGVGFRAQYF. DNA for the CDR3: TGCAGTGCTAGTTTAGGAGGCGGAGTGGGGTTCAGGGCCCAGTACTTC.

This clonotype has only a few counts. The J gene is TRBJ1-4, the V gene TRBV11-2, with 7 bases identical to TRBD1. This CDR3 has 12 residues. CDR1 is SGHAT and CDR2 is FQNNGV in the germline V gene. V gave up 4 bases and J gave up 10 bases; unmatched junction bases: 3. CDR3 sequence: CASSSRQGKLFF. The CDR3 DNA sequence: TGTGCCAGCAGCTCGCGACAGGGAAAACTGTTTTTT.

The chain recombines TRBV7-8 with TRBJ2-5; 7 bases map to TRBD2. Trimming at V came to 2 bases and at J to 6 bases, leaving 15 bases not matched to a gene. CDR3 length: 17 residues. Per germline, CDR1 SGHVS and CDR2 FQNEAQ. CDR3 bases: TGTGCCAGCAGCTTACGCGAATGGGGGGGGACGGAGAAGACCCAGTACTTC. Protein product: CASSLREWGGTEKTQYF.

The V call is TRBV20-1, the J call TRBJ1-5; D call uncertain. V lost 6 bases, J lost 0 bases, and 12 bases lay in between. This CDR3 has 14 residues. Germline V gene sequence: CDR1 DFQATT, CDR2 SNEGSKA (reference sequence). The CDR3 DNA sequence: TGCAGTGCCCCCGTGGGTGGTAGCAATCAGCCCCAGCATTTT. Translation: CSAPVGGSNQPQHF.

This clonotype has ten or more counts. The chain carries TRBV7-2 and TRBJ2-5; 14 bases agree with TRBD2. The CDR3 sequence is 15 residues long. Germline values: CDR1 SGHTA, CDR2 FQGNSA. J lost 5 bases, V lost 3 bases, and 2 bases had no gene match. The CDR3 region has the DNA TGTGCCAGCAGCTTGGGACTAGCGGGAGTGGAGACCCAGTACTTC. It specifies CASSLGLAGVETQYF.

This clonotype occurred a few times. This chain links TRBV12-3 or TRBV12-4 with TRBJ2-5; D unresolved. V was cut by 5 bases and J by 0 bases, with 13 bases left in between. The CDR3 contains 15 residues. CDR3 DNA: TGTGCCAGCAGTCGGCCTGGCAGTAACCAAGAGACCCAGTACTTC. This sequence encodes CASSRPGSNQETQYF.

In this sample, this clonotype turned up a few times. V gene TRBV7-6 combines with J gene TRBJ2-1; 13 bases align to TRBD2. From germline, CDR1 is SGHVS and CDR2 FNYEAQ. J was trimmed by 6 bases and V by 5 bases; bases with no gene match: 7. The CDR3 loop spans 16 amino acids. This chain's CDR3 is CASSRTGTSGINEQFF. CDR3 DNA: TGTGCCAGCAGCCGTACCGGGACTAGCGGGATCAATGAGCAGTTCTTC.